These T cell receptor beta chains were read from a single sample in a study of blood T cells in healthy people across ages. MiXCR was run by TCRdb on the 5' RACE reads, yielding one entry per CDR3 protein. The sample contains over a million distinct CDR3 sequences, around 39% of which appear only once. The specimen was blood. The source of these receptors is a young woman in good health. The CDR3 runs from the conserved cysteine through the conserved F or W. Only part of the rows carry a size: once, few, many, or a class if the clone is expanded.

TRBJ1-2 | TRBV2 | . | CASSEMREGSGYTF
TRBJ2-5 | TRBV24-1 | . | CATSEGQGLAGETQYF
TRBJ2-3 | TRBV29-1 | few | CSVEHPGPPSSTDTQYF
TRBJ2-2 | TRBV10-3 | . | CAINGVRGELFF
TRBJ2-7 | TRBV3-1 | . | CASSHLGQGFYEQYF
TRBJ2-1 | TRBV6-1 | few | CASTRDRADNEQFF
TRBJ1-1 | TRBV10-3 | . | CAIGQALNTEAFF
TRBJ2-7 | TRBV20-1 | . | CSADRQGGSYEQYF
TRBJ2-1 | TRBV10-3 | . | CAISAPGTSSGREQFF
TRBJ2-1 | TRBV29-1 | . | CSASGGNNEQFF
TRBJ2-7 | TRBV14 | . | CASSQLASGAYEQYF
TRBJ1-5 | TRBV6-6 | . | CASSYGGTADDQPQHF
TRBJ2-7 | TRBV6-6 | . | CASSYLGREVYF
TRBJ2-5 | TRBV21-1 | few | CASSKARGLLDQETQYF
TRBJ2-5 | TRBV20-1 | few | CSAYRDIGQETQYF
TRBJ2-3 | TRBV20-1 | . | CSAPNRDRTDTQYF
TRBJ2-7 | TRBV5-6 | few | CASSRPGTATYEQYF
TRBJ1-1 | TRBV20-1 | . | CSAKRRGATEAFF
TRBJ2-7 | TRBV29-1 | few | CSVVPPARQGRYYEQYF
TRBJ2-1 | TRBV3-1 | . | CASNRGTGGDNEQFF
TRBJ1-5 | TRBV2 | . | CASRPTDQPQHF
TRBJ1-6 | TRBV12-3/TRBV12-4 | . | CASSRQGAHISPLHF
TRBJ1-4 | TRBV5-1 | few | CASSLAGGMSEKLFF
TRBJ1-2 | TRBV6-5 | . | CASSYALPGVTGEYYGYTF
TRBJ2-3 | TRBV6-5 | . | CASSPYGAAADTQYF
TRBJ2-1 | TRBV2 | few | CASSEDGYNEQFF
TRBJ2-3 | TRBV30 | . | CAWSVLTDTQYF
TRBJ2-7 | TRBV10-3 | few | CAISGLYEQYF
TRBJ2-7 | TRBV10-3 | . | CAIRKSDTHEQYF
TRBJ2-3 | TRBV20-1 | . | CSARGLVTDTQYF
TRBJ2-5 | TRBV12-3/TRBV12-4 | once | CASRLEAETQYF
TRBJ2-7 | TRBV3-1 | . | CASSLGTGPTYEQYF
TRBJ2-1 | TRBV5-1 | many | CASIPGTPGGYNEQFF
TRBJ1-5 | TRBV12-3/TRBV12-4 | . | CASSREGLGQPQHF
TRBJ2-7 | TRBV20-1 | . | CSARDPGLAGRNEQYF
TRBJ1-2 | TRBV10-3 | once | CAISESDFRGALRGYTF
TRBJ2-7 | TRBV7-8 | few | CASSLGPAGSSYEQYF
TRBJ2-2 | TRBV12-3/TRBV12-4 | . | CASSSDRETGELFF
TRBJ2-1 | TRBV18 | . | CASSALTGGGGNEQFF
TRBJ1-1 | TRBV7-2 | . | CASSLNQGEGNTEAFF
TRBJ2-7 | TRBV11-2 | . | CASSLDTSVDEQYF
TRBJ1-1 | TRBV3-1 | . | CASSQGTGVQGTEAFF
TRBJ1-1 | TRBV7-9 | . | CASSHIGGDLNTEAFF
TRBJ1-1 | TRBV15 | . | CTTSRDFQSGPTEMDTEAFF
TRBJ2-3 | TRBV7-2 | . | CASSSSALAVRDTQYF
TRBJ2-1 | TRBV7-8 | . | CASSSPWWEATYNEQFF
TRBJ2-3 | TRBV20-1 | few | CSARWRVPDTQYF